The entry that follows covers one T cell receptor (beta chain) sequence. The data derive from a study of radiation and T cells in renal cell carcinoma. Time point in this sample: baseline pretreatment blood. Treatment of the sample: 15 Gy SBRT to primary tumor, nephrectomy 4 weeks later. Germline V gene data show CDR1 as MDHEN and CDR2 as SYDVKM. V lost 1 base to trimming and J lost 6 bases, with 9 bases between them. CDR3 length: 13 residues. Assay used: immunoSEQ multiplex PCR; TCRdb lists only in-frame clones, some missing. The table lists 100,000 to 150,000 clones, approximately 78% of them singletons.

The source of this sequence is a woman aged 55 to 70 with renal cell carcinoma. This chain uses TRBV28 with TRBJ2-5; D ambiguous. The sequencing used blood, collected from a patient whose treatment included radiotherapy and nephrectomy. The CDR3 DNA reads as TGTGCCAGCAGTTTATTCACCTCCCAGACCCAGTACTTC. Amino acids: CASSLFTSQTQYF.